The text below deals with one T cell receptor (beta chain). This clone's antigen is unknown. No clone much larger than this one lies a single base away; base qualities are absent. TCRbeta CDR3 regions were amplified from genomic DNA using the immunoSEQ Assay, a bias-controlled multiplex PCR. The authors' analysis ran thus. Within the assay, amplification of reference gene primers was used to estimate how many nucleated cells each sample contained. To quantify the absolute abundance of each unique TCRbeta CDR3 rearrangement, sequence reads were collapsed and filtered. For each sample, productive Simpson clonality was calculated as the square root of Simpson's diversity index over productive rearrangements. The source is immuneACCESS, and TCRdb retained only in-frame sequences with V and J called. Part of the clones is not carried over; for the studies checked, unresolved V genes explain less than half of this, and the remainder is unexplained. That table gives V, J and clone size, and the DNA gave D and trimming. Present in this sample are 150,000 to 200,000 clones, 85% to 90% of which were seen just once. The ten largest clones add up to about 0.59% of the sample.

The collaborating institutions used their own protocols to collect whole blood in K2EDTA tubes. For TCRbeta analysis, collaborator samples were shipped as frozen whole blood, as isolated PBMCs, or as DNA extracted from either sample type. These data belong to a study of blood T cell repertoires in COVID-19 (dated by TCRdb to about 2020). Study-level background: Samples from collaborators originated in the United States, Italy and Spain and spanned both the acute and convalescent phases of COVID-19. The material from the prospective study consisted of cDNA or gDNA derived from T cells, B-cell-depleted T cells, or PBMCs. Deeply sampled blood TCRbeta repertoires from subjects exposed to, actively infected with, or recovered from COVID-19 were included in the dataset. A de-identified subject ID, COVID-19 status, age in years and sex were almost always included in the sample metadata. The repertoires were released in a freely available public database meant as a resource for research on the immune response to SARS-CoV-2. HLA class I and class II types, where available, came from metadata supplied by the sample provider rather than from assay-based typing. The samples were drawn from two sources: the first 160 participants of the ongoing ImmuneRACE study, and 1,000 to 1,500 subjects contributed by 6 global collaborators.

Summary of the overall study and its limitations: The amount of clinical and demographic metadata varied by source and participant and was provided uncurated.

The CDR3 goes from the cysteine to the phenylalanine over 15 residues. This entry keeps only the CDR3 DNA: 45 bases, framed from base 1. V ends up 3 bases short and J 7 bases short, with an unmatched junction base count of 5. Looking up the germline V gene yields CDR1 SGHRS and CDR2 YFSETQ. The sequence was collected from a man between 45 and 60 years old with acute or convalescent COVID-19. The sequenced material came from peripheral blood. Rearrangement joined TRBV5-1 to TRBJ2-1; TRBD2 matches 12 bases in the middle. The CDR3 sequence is CASSSLAGGGNEQFF. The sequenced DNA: TGCGCCAGCAGCTCTCTAGCGGGAGGGGGGAATGAGCAGTTCTTC.